What follows is one T cell receptor (beta chain) and its context. Antigen unknown. Together with a sample-barcoded 5' primer, a J-beta primer mix was included in a second PCR lasting roughly 6 to 12 cycles. Sequencing recovered at least 3 million CDR3-containing paired-end reads from each sample. TCRdb re-called the 5' RACE reads with MiXCR, one entry per CDR3 protein. The profile shows under 950,000 distinct CDR3 sequences, over 20% of them singletons. Germline assignment: CDR1 ENHRY and CDR2 SYGVKD. The CDR3 consists of 14 residues. Trimming took 1 base from V and 4 from J, leaving 10 bases between them. These data come from a study of blood T cells in healthy people across ages. Study results and limitations: While age rose, TCR beta diversity per million T cells dropped in a roughly linear way. Donor CMV infection status was unknown, possibly confounding age-related changes in expanded clonotypes. More naive CD4+ cells and higher diversity were found in long-lived than in aged donors.

J is TRBJ2-5 and V is TRBV10-3, with TRBD2 as a possible D gene (6 bases). Sequenced input: blood. The receptor was derived from a man between 65 and 85 years old in good health. For the CDR3, the DNA is TGTGCCATCAGTGAGTTGCGGGGTGGAGAGACCCAGTACTTC. Encoded protein: CAISELRGGETQYF.